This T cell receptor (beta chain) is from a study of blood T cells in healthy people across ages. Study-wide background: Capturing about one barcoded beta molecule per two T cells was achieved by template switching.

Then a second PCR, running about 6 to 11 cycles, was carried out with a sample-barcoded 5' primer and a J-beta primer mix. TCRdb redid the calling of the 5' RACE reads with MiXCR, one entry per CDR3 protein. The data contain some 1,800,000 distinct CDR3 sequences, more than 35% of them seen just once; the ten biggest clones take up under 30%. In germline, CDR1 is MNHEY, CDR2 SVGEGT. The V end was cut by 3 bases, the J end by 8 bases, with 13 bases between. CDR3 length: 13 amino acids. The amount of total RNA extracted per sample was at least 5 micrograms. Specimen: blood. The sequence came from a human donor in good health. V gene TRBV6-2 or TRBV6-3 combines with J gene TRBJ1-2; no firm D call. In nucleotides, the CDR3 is TGTGCCAGCAGTTATCTTCGAGGGTTCGGCTACACCTTC. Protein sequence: CASSYLRGFGYTF.